The 14 T cell receptor beta chains presented below share a single source sample, sequenced in a study of cytomegalovirus exposure and HLA in healthy donors (dated 2017 in TCRdb). The method behind the library was the immunoSEQ multiplex PCR assay. The multiplex PCR relied on a mix of 60 forward primers for TCR Vbeta segments and 13 reverse primers for TCR Jbeta segments. TCRdb provides this immuneACCESS table in a form limited to in-frame rearrangements. Some clones are lacking; in checked studies, under half of them reflect an unresolved V gene, and why the rest are absent is not known. The sample data list 45,000 to 65,000 clones, and about 80% of these were observed just once. The top ten clonotypes cover 3% to 4% of the sample. Input material: PBMCs. The receptors were sampled from a woman in her thirties or forties in good health and CMV-seropositive.

The chain has TRBV19 and TRBJ1-1, with D unclear. CDR3 length equals 12 residues. Trimming left V 3 bases short and J 7 bases short, with 9 bases between. Germline CDR1 LNHDA, CDR2 SQIVND (reference sequence). This CDR3 is CASSISAGEAFF. For the CDR3, the DNA is TGTGCCAGTAGTATCTCGGCAGGTGAAGCTTTCTTT.

The CDR3 sequence is CAVPGAGSYGYTF. CDR3 DNA sequence: TGTGCCGTACCAGGCGCGGGGAGCTATGGCTACACCTTC. The V gene is TRBV7-8, the J gene TRBJ1-2; D gene unclear. This CDR3 is 13 amino acids long. V was clipped by 11 bases and J by 4 bases, with 17 bases between them. The germline V gene has CDR1 SGHVS and CDR2 FQNEAQ.

CDR3 residues: CASSRGQSGANYGYTF. CDR3 DNA: TGCGCCAGCAGCCGAGGACAGTCTGGAGCTAACTATGGCTACACCTTC. The V and J genes are TRBV4-3 and TRBJ1-2; D possibly corresponds to TRBD1 (6 bases). The CDR3 is 16 residues long. Trimming pared 4 bases from V and 0 bases from J, leaving 15 bases between. Germline V gene sequence: CDR1 LGHNA, CDR2 YSLEER.

The gene calls are TRBV6-1 and TRBJ1-1; 7 bases are shared with TRBD1. The V gene's germline CDR1 is MNHNS and CDR2 SASEGT. There are 13 residues in the CDR3. J was trimmed by 3 bases and V by 11 bases; bases with no gene match: 9. CDR3: CAAKLRGYTEAFF. In DNA, the CDR3 is TGTGCCGCCAAACTCAGGGGGTACACTGAAGCTTTCTTT.

This chain uses TRBV21-1 with TRBJ1-5; whether TRBD1, the table's D call, matches the DNA was not checked. TRBV21-1 is assigned pseudogene status. The CDR3 is 17 residues long. CDR3 DNA: TGTGCCAGCAGCAAAGCGCTTTGGGACAGGGGCGATCAGCCCCAGCATTTT. This codes for CASSKALWDRGDQPQHF.

CDR3 sequence (DNA): TGTGCCAGCAGCTTGGGGGGCCACAGGGGGCAGATGGGCAATCAGCCCCAGCATTTT. This sequence encodes CASSLGGHRGQMGNQPQHF. The gene calls are TRBV5-5 and TRBJ1-5; 9 bases match TRBD1. J lost 2 bases, V lost 0 bases, and 12 bases had no gene match. Germline V gives CDR1 SGHKS, CDR2 YYEKEE (reference sequence). This CDR3 is 19 amino acids long.

Only one count was recorded for this clone. The chain recombines TRBV4-1 with TRBJ1-5; D is possibly TRBD1 (6 bases). V was shortened by 3 bases and J by 13 bases, with 25 bases between the two germline ends. Germline lookup yields CDR1 MGHRA and CDR2 YSYEKL. The CDR3 totals 16 residues. In nucleotides, the CDR3 is TGCGCCAGCAGCCAGCACCAACAGGGTTCAATTACTTTACAGCATTTT. Its translation: CASSQHQQGSITLQHF.

The genes are TRBV7-9 and TRBJ2-5; D perhaps matches TRBD2 (6 bases). This CDR3 has 16 residues. The V gene lost 1 base and the J gene lost 2 bases, with 14 bases spanning the gap. The germline gives CDR1 SEHNR, CDR2 FQNEAQ (reference sequence). CDR3 region: CASSLGWGRRQETQYF. Here the CDR3 DNA reads TGTGCCAGCAGCTTAGGATGGGGGAGGCGTCAAGAGACCCAGTACTTC.

This clone came up a few times. CDR3 sequence (DNA): TGTGCCAGCAGCCTTAACTACGAGCAGTACTTC. Its translation: CASSLNYEQYF. The rearrangement links TRBV7-8 to TRBJ2-7; D call uncertain. Per germline, CDR1 SGHVS and CDR2 FQNEAQ. V lost 5 bases and J 3 bases, leaving 5 bases between the germline ends. The CDR3 is made up of 11 amino acids. The complete variable domain, with remaining parts taken from reference TRBV7-8 and TRBJ2-7, reads GAGVSQSPRYKVAKRGQDVALRCDPISGHVSLFWYQQALGQGPEFLTYFQNEAQLDKSGLPSDRFFAERPEGSVSTLKIQRTQQEDSAVYLCASSLNYEQYFGPGTRLTVT.

The CDR3 DNA sequence: TGTGCCAGCCTGGGTCGGGGCAATCAGCCCCAGCATTTT. Amino acids: CASLGRGNQPQHF. V usage is TRBV6-5 and J usage is TRBJ1-5, with no clear D. The V gene lost 8 bases and the J gene lost 2 bases, with 10 bases spanning the gap. Per the germline V gene, CDR1 is MNHEY and CDR2 is SVGAGI. This CDR3 has 13 amino acids.

This chain uses TRBV6-6 with TRBJ1-6; 8 bases match TRBD1. The V segment lost 6 bases and the J segment 7 bases; nucleotides outside the gene matches: 5. Germline CDR1 and CDR2: MNHNY and SVGAGI (reference sequence). This CDR3 region has 14 residues. The CDR3 region is CASSRQGSNSPLHF. As DNA, the CDR3 is TGTGCCAGCAGCAGACAGGGGTCGAATTCACCCCTCCACTTT.

The rearrangement links TRBV30 to TRBJ1-1; 8 bases fit TRBD1. This CDR3 has 15 residues. V dropped 0 bases and J dropped 0; count of bases not matched to a gene: 3. CDR1 is GTSNPN, CDR2 SVGIG, per germline (reference sequence). The CDR3 region has the DNA TGTGCCTGGAGTGTCCAGGGGGCGATGAACACTGAAGCTTTCTTT. This encodes CAWSVQGAMNTEAFF.

This clone appeared a few times. The chain combines TRBV10-1 with TRBJ2-5, with 8 nucleotides matching TRBD2. The CDR3 is 15 amino acids. The V and J ends lost 1 base and 1 base, in that order; junction bases with no gene match: 2. Per the germline V gene, CDR1 is WNHNN and CDR2 is SYGVQD (reference sequence). CDR3 nucleotide sequence: TGCGCCAGCAGTGAGTTAGCGGGGCCCCAAGAGACCCAGTACTTC. Translated: CASSELAGPQETQYF.

J is TRBJ2-5 and V is TRBV19, with D possibly TRBD1 on 5 matching bases. Trimming cost V 5 bases and J 1 base, with 8 bases left between them. Germline CDR1 LNHDA, CDR2 SQIVND (reference sequence). The CDR3 contains 13 residues. The chain's CDR3 is CASSSQGQETQYF. In nucleotides, the CDR3 is TGTGCCAGTAGTTCCCAGGGCCAAGAGACCCAGTACTTC.